Below are 13 T cell receptor beta chains sequenced from a single sample in a study of T cells after yellow fever vaccination. MiXCR was run by TCRdb on the 5' RACE reads, yielding one entry per CDR3 protein. Of over 300,000 distinct CDR3 sequences in the sample, about 4% are singletons; the top ten hold roughly 25%. Material: PBMCs, obtained 5 days after the yellow fever booster vaccination. These receptor sequences come from a man younger than 35 who received the YFV17D yellow fever vaccine.

This clonotype was picked up a small number of times. The rearrangement links TRBV20-1 to TRBJ2-1; no definite D call. Germline V gene lookup returns CDR1 DFQATT and CDR2 SNEGSKA (reference sequence). The ends were cut back, 3 bases at V and 5 bases at J, with 14 bases in the middle. This CDR3 has 14 amino acids. CDR3 region: CSASWRQENNEQFF. CDR3 coding DNA: TGCAGTGCTAGTTGGCGCCAGGAGAACAATGAGCAGTTCTTC.

This clonotype was seen at least ten times. V usage is TRBV4-3 and J usage is TRBJ1-1; D call uncertain. The CDR3 is made up of 14 amino acids. In germline, CDR1 is LGHNA, CDR2 YSLEER. V was clipped by 0 bases and J by 4 bases, with 9 bases between them. The CDR3 sequence: CASSQDSAATEAFF. In DNA form, the CDR3 reads TGCGCCAGCAGCCAAGATTCGGCTGCCACTGAAGCTTTCTTT.

This clonotype has just a few counts. The genes are TRBV6-5 and TRBJ1-2, with D possibly being TRBD1 (5 bases). The CDR3 length is 13 residues. The V and J ends lost 5 bases and 4 bases respectively, with 11 bases between them. Germline V CDR1 and CDR2: MNHEY, SVGAGI. CDR3 region: CASSRVGLYGYTF. CDR3 nucleotides: TGTGCCAGCAGTCGAGTGGGGCTCTATGGCTACACCTTC.

This clonotype occurred a few times. The CDR3 region is CASLPGAANTEAFF. CDR3 in DNA: TGTGCCAGCCTCCCGGGGGCGGCGAACACTGAAGCTTTCTTT. The rearrangement links TRBV6-5 to TRBJ1-1; D perhaps matches TRBD1 (6 bases). The CDR3 runs to 14 residues. Trimming took off 8 bases at V and 1 base at J, with 14 bases between the two ends. Germline V gene data show CDR1 as MNHEY and CDR2 as SVGAGI.

This clonotype was recorded at least ten times. The chain links TRBV5-5 to TRBJ2-1; 10 bases are shared with TRBD1. Germline values: CDR1 SGHKS, CDR2 YYEKEE (reference sequence). The CDR3 loop spans 14 amino acids. V gave up 5 bases and J gave up 6 bases; unmatched junction bases: 5. The CDR3: CASSRDRGRNEQFF. CDR3 DNA: TGTGCCAGCAGTAGGGACAGGGGCCGCAATGAGCAGTTCTTC. Full variable domain (outside the CDR3, taken from reference TRBV5-5 and TRBJ2-1): DAGVTQSPTHLIKTRGQQVTLRCSPISGHKSVSWYQQVLGQGPQFIFQYYEKEERGRGNFPDRFSARQFPNYSSELNVNALLLGDSALYLCASSRDRGRNEQFFGPGTRLTVL.

This clonotype was seen only a few times. The rearrangement joins TRBV20-1 to TRBJ2-7; 8 bases map to TRBD1. The CDR3 has 13 residues. V was clipped by 5 bases and J by 3 bases; unmatched bases: 6. CDR1 DFQATT and CDR2 SNEGSKA come from the germline V gene (reference sequence). As DNA, the CDR3 is TGCAGTGCTCCGAGAACAGGGGGCTACGAGCAGTACTTC. This translates into CSAPRTGGYEQYF.

V is TRBV11-2 and J is TRBJ2-2; D remains ambiguous. The CDR3 loop spans 12 amino acids. The V gene lost 3 bases and the J gene lost 6 bases, with 5 bases spanning the gap. Germline V gives CDR1 SGHAT, CDR2 FQNNGV. The CDR3 region is CASSFQSGELFF. The CDR3 DNA follows: TGTGCCAGCAGCTTTCAGTCCGGGGAGCTGTTTTTT.

The table lists this clonotype with a few counts. The chain joins TRBV5-1 to TRBJ1-2, with D unclear. Germline CDR1 reads SGHRS; CDR2 reads YFSETQ. The CDR3 spans 14 residues. Between the trimmed V and J ends, which lost 0 bases and 0 bases, there was a span of 6 bases. CDR3: CASSLELANYGYTF. The CDR3, as DNA: TGCGCCAGCAGCTTGGAATTAGCTAACTATGGCTACACCTTC.

The V gene is TRBV20-1, the J gene TRBJ2-3, with unresolved D. Trimming left V 0 bases short and J 0 bases short, with 10 bases between. The germline V gene encodes CDR1 DFQATT and CDR2 SNEGSKA (reference sequence). This CDR3 is built from 15 residues. The DNA of the CDR3 is TGCAGTGCTAGAGAAGGCGGAACTAGCACAGATACGCAGTATTTT. Its translation is CSAREGGTSTDTQYF.

The sample holds a few counts of this clonotype. The genes are TRBV7-3 and TRBJ2-1; possible D gene TRBD2, 6 bases. The germline CDR1 and CDR2 sequences are SGHTA and FQGTGA. This CDR3 comprises 15 residues. Trimming removed 4 bases at V and 7 bases at J, with 17 bases between. CDR3 sequence (DNA): TGTGCCAGCAGCTCGACCGGGGGAATTCTGAATGAGCAGTTCTTC. Translation: CASSSTGGILNEQFF.

This clonotype has a count of ten or more. The CDR3 bases are TGCAGTGCTAGAGATGGAGGGAAAGATACGCAGTATTTT. Translating gives CSARDGGKDTQYF. This sequence joins TRBV20-1 and TRBJ2-3, with a possible D match to TRBD2 (6 bases). CDR1 and CDR2 from the germline V gene are DFQATT and SNEGSKA (reference sequence). Trimming pared 0 bases from V and 5 bases from J, leaving 9 bases between. The length of the CDR3 is 13 residues.

This clonotype was counted a few times. The chain has TRBV5-1 and TRBJ1-2; possible D gene TRBD1, 6 bases. V lost 4 bases and J 8 bases, leaving 18 bases between the germline ends. CDR1 is SGHRS, CDR2 YFSETQ, per germline. CDR3 size: 14 residues. CDR3 coding DNA: TGCGCCAGCAGCCCCCGGGACACCGGGCGGGGCTACACCTTC. This encodes CASSPRDTGRGYTF.

The rearrangement joins TRBV21-1 to TRBJ2-1; the table's TRBD2 call for D was not verified on the DNA. TRBV21-1 represents a pseudogene. The CDR3 sequence is 14 residues long. CDR3 residues: CASATSTNYNEQFF. DNA for the CDR3: TGTGCCAGCGCAACTAGCACGAATTACAATGAGCAGTTCTTC.